These T cell receptor beta chains were read from a single sample in a study of identical twins. One entry per CDR3 protein, called by TCRdb with MiXCR from the 5' RACE reads. This sample has hundreds of thousands of distinct CDR3 sequences, with around 20% found just once. The data also belong to a second study, concerning T cells expressing NK-cell markers.

The sequencing input was PBMCs. All receptors come from a woman between 18 and 29 years old in good health. Both conserved end residues are part of each CDR3. The D gene is left open where the match is weak. Clone size is shown for a subset of rows, as once, few, many or a class of expanded clone.

v_call: TRBV29-1; clone_size: .; d_call: .; j_call: TRBJ2-1; cdr3_nt: TGCAGCGCGCTCCAGCGGGTAGCCTACAATGAGCAGTTCTTC; cdr3_aa: CSALQRVAYNEQFF
v_call: TRBV5-1; clone_size: .; d_call: TRBD1; j_call: TRBJ2-3; cdr3_nt: TGCGCCAGCAGCTGGACGTTAGGGGGCGCGGGCACAGATACGCAGTATTTT; cdr3_aa: CASSWTLGGAGTDTQYF
v_call: TRBV7-9; clone_size: few; d_call: .; j_call: TRBJ2-5; cdr3_nt: TGTGCCAGCAGCTCCTCTACAGGACAAGAGACCCAGTACTTC; cdr3_aa: CASSSSTGQETQYF
v_call: TRBV11-2; clone_size: .; d_call: .; j_call: TRBJ2-7; cdr3_nt: TGTGCCAGCAGCTCTCCCGGGTCTCGAGCCTACGAGCAGTACTTC; cdr3_aa: CASSSPGSRAYEQYF
v_call: TRBV20-1; clone_size: .; d_call: .; j_call: TRBJ2-7; cdr3_nt: TGCAGTGCTAGACCGGACAATCGCGACGAGCAGTACTTC; cdr3_aa: CSARPDNRDEQYF
v_call: TRBV5-1; clone_size: .; d_call: .; j_call: TRBJ2-5; cdr3_nt: TGCGCCAGCAGCTTGGAGGCTAGCTCGAGAGAGACCCAGTACTTC; cdr3_aa: CASSLEASSRETQYF
v_call: TRBV6-1; clone_size: .; d_call: .; j_call: TRBJ1-2; cdr3_nt: TGTGCCAGCAGGCGACGAGGGGAGGGAGGCTATGGCTACACCTTC; cdr3_aa: CASRRRGEGGYGYTF
v_call: TRBV20-1; clone_size: few; d_call: TRBD2; j_call: TRBJ2-7; cdr3_nt: TGCAGTGCTACAACCTACGGGGGGGCTCACTACGAGCAGTACTTC; cdr3_aa: CSATTYGGAHYEQYF
v_call: TRBV20-1; clone_size: .; d_call: TRBD2; j_call: TRBJ2-3; cdr3_nt: TGCAGTGCCACCATCCGAAGGACAAGCGGGGGTACAGATACGCAGTATTTT; cdr3_aa: CSATIRRTSGGTDTQYF
v_call: TRBV10-3; clone_size: few; d_call: .; j_call: TRBJ2-3; cdr3_nt: TGTGCCACCCGGGACTCCTCCTCCACAGATACGCAGTATTTT; cdr3_aa: CATRDSSSTDTQYF
v_call: TRBV5-6; clone_size: .; d_call: TRBD1; j_call: TRBJ2-3; cdr3_nt: TGTGCCAGCACCATGACCGGGACAGGTCAGCCAGATACGCAGTATTTT; cdr3_aa: CASTMTGTGQPDTQYF
v_call: TRBV20-1; clone_size: many; d_call: TRBD1; j_call: TRBJ1-1; cdr3_nt: TGCAGTGCCAAGACCGGGACAGGGAACACTGAAGCTTTCTTT; cdr3_aa: CSAKTGTGNTEAFF
v_call: TRBV7-5; clone_size: .; d_call: .; j_call: TRBJ2-3; cdr3_nt: .; cdr3_aa: CISVSENRVWADTQYF
v_call: TRBV20-1; clone_size: many; d_call: TRBD2; j_call: TRBJ2-3; cdr3_nt: TGCAGTGCGCTTCTAGCGGGGGGACGGTATACGCAGTATTTT; cdr3_aa: CSALLAGGRYTQYF
v_call: TRBV29-1; clone_size: many; d_call: .; j_call: TRBJ2-5; cdr3_nt: TGCAGCGTGGGACACACACAAGAGACCCAGTACTTC; cdr3_aa: CSVGHTQETQYF
v_call: TRBV9; clone_size: .; d_call: .; j_call: TRBJ2-4; cdr3_nt: TGTGCCAGCAGCGTAGGAGGGACCAAAAACATTCAGTACTTC; cdr3_aa: CASSVGGTKNIQYF
v_call: TRBV20-1; clone_size: few; d_call: TRBD2; j_call: TRBJ2-1; cdr3_nt: TGCAGTGCTAGAGAGGTGCGGGGGGCCTACAATGAGCAGTTCTTC; cdr3_aa: CSAREVRGAYNEQFF
v_call: TRBV20-1; clone_size: few; d_call: TRBD1; j_call: TRBJ1-1; cdr3_nt: TGCAGTGCTAGGAGGGGGCGAGGAGTGGTTTTCTTT; cdr3_aa: CSARRGRGVVFF
v_call: TRBV20-1; clone_size: .; d_call: .; j_call: TRBJ1-1; cdr3_nt: TGCAGTGCCGAAGGACTGGGCGCGTTCGCTGAAGCTTTCTTT; cdr3_aa: CSAEGLGAFAEAFF
v_call: TRBV3-1; clone_size: many; d_call: .; j_call: TRBJ2-2; cdr3_nt: TGTGCCAGCAGCCAAGAATTTCGTAGGAGGGGGGACACCGGGGAGCTGTTTTTT; cdr3_aa: CASSQEFRRRGDTGELFF
v_call: TRBV7-2; clone_size: few; d_call: .; j_call: TRBJ1-6; cdr3_nt: TGTGCCAGCAGCTTGTCCGATTCACCCCTCCACTTT; cdr3_aa: CASSLSDSPLHF
v_call: TRBV12-3/TRBV12-4; clone_size: few; d_call: TRBD2; j_call: TRBJ2-3; cdr3_nt: TGTGCCAGCAGGAAATGGACGGGAGGAACAGATACGCAGTATTTT; cdr3_aa: CASRKWTGGTDTQYF
v_call: TRBV6-4; clone_size: .; d_call: .; j_call: TRBJ1-1; cdr3_nt: TGTGCCAGCAGCGCGGAGCTGGGCACTGAAGCTTTCTTT; cdr3_aa: CASSAELGTEAFF
v_call: TRBV6-5; clone_size: few; d_call: .; j_call: TRBJ2-1; cdr3_nt: TGTGCCAGCAGTTACGCTCGGGCGGGGTACTACAATGAGCAGTTCTTC; cdr3_aa: CASSYARAGYYNEQFF
v_call: TRBV6-5; clone_size: .; d_call: .; j_call: TRBJ2-7; cdr3_nt: TGTGCCAGCAGTTACTCCCTAGAGTTGGCGTACGAGCAGTACTTC; cdr3_aa: CASSYSLELAYEQYF
v_call: TRBV5-4; clone_size: .; d_call: .; j_call: TRBJ2-7; cdr3_nt: TGTGCCAGCAGTCTTTGGGGGGCGCCTACCGAGCAGTACTTC; cdr3_aa: CASSLWGAPTEQYF
v_call: TRBV29-1; clone_size: few; d_call: TRBD1; j_call: TRBJ1-2; cdr3_nt: TGCAGCGTTGAAGATCCGGGACAGCTATATGGCTACACCTTC; cdr3_aa: CSVEDPGQLYGYTF
v_call: TRBV7-9; clone_size: .; d_call: .; j_call: TRBJ1-6; cdr3_nt: TGTGCCAGCAGCTTAGTTACAGTTAATTCACCCCTCCACTTT; cdr3_aa: CASSLVTVNSPLHF
v_call: TRBV5-1; clone_size: .; d_call: .; j_call: TRBJ2-5; cdr3_nt: TGCGCCAGCAGCCCAGACAGACCGCAAGAGACCCAGTACTTC; cdr3_aa: CASSPDRPQETQYF
v_call: TRBV6-4; clone_size: .; d_call: .; j_call: TRBJ2-2; cdr3_nt: TGTGCCAGCAGACAGGACCTATCATCCGGGGAGCTGTTTTTT; cdr3_aa: CASRQDLSSGELFF
v_call: TRBV20-1; clone_size: .; d_call: .; j_call: TRBJ2-7; cdr3_nt: TGCAGTGCTAGTAACGCTAGAAGCTCCTACGAGCAGTACTTC; cdr3_aa: CSASNARSSYEQYF
v_call: TRBV6-1; clone_size: few; d_call: .; j_call: TRBJ2-5; cdr3_nt: TGTGCCAGCAGTCCCGGACTCTTGGGGACCCAGTACTTC; cdr3_aa: CASSPGLLGTQYF
v_call: TRBV5-1; clone_size: .; d_call: TRBD2; j_call: TRBJ2-1; cdr3_nt: TGCGCCAGCAGCTTGACTCTAGCGGGGGGGAGGTACAATGAGCAGTTCTTC; cdr3_aa: CASSLTLAGGRYNEQFF
v_call: TRBV9; clone_size: few; d_call: .; j_call: TRBJ2-1; cdr3_nt: TGTGCCAGCAGCGTAGGGAGCGGCACAGGGGAGCAGTTCTTC; cdr3_aa: CASSVGSGTGEQFF
v_call: TRBV7-7; clone_size: few; d_call: TRBD2; j_call: TRBJ2-5; cdr3_nt: TGTGCTAGCAGCTTAGGGGGGACTAGCATCGAGACCCAGTACTTC; cdr3_aa: CASSLGGTSIETQYF
v_call: TRBV20-1; clone_size: few; d_call: .; j_call: TRBJ1-1; cdr3_nt: TGCAGTGCTAGGGGGCATGGAGGGGGGAACACTGAAGCTTTCTTT; cdr3_aa: CSARGHGGGNTEAFF
v_call: TRBV29-1; clone_size: many; d_call: .; j_call: TRBJ2-5; cdr3_nt: TGCAGCGTTGGCCGGCAGCAAGAGACCCAGTACTTC; cdr3_aa: CSVGRQQETQYF
v_call: TRBV20-1; clone_size: .; d_call: TRBD1; j_call: TRBJ2-7; cdr3_nt: TGCAGTGCCAAGACAGGGCTTAGCTCCTACGAGCAGTACTTC; cdr3_aa: CSAKTGLSSYEQYF
v_call: TRBV12-3/TRBV12-4; clone_size: .; d_call: TRBD1; j_call: TRBJ1-1; cdr3_nt: TGTGCCAGCAGTTCCGGGACAGTTATTGAAGCTTTCTTT; cdr3_aa: CASSSGTVIEAFF
v_call: TRBV4-2; clone_size: .; d_call: .; j_call: TRBJ2-7; cdr3_nt: TGTGCCAGCAGCCCTTCTCCAGGGCCCGCCTACGAGCAGTACTTC; cdr3_aa: CASSPSPGPAYEQYF
v_call: TRBV29-1; clone_size: .; d_call: .; j_call: TRBJ1-4; cdr3_nt: TGCAGCGTTGTGAGGGGTAATGAAAAACTGTTTTTT; cdr3_aa: CSVVRGNEKLFF
v_call: TRBV3-1; clone_size: few; d_call: TRBD1; j_call: TRBJ2-1; cdr3_nt: TGTGCCAGCAGCCAACGGGACAGCTACAATGAGCAGTTCTTC; cdr3_aa: CASSQRDSYNEQFF
v_call: TRBV6-1; clone_size: .; d_call: TRBD1; j_call: TRBJ2-3; cdr3_nt: TGTGCCAGCACCCCGGGACAGGGTGATACGCAGTATTTT; cdr3_aa: CASTPGQGDTQYF
v_call: TRBV5-1; clone_size: .; d_call: TRBD1; j_call: TRBJ2-7; cdr3_nt: TGCGCCAGCAGCTTGGGGCCGGGACAGGGGGTATACGAGCAGTACTTC; cdr3_aa: CASSLGPGQGVYEQYF
v_call: TRBV7-9; clone_size: few; d_call: .; j_call: TRBJ2-7; cdr3_nt: TGTGCCAGCAGCTTACAGGGGCACTCCTACGAGCAGTACTTC; cdr3_aa: CASSLQGHSYEQYF
v_call: TRBV6-1; clone_size: .; d_call: TRBD2; j_call: TRBJ2-5; cdr3_nt: TGTGCCAGCAGCCCGACTAGCGGGGGGGCGGAGACCCAGTACTTC; cdr3_aa: CASSPTSGGAETQYF
v_call: TRBV6-1; clone_size: few; d_call: TRBD1; j_call: TRBJ2-7; cdr3_nt: TGTGCCAGCAGGTCGGACAGGACCTCTCGGGAGCAGTACTTC; cdr3_aa: CASRSDRTSREQYF
v_call: TRBV20-1; clone_size: few; d_call: TRBD2; j_call: TRBJ2-7; cdr3_nt: TGCAGTGCTAGAGATCGAGTTGGCGGGAGTTACGAGCAGTACTTC; cdr3_aa: CSARDRVGGSYEQYF
v_call: TRBV5-4; clone_size: few; d_call: .; j_call: TRBJ2-1; cdr3_nt: TGTGCCAGCAGCTTGGCACAGGGCTCCTACAATGAGCAGTTCTTC; cdr3_aa: CASSLAQGSYNEQFF
v_call: TRBV7-8; clone_size: .; d_call: TRBD2; j_call: TRBJ2-1; cdr3_nt: TGTGCCAGCAGCTTAGTAGCGGGAGACTATGAGCAGTTCTTC; cdr3_aa: CASSLVAGDYEQFF
v_call: TRBV7-3; clone_size: .; d_call: .; j_call: TRBJ1-4; cdr3_nt: TGTGCCAGCAGCTCAACAAAGGGGGAAAAACTGTTTTTT; cdr3_aa: CASSSTKGEKLFF
v_call: TRBV7-2; clone_size: .; d_call: .; j_call: TRBJ2-4; cdr3_nt: TGTGCCAGCAGCATAGAAGGGACCGCGCGGGACATTCAGTACTTC; cdr3_aa: CASSIEGTARDIQYF
v_call: TRBV7-9; clone_size: .; d_call: .; j_call: TRBJ2-5; cdr3_nt: TGTGCCAGCAGCTTAGTCCAGGGGCCCCGAGAGACCCAGTACTTC; cdr3_aa: CASSLVQGPRETQYF
v_call: TRBV7-2; clone_size: few; d_call: TRBD2; j_call: TRBJ2-1; cdr3_nt: TGTGCCAGCAGCTTGAGACTAGCGGGGAGCAATGAGCAGTTCTTC; cdr3_aa: CASSLRLAGSNEQFF